The 26 T cell receptor beta chains listed next were all sequenced from one sample in a study of shared clonotypes between healthy human individuals. Sequencing was performed with immunoSEQ multiplex PCR; in TCRdb, only in-frame clones are kept and a portion is missing. The repertoire holds roughly 1 million clones, 60% to 80% seen once, with roughly 1.5% in the top ten. Sample: memory CD4+ T cells sorted from blood. Subset noted: CD45RA-negative fraction. The receptors derive from a man younger than 35 in good health.

V usage is TRBV18 and J usage is TRBJ1-6; possibly TRBD1 for D (5 bases). The germline V gene has CDR1 KGHSH and CDR2 LQKENI. V lost 2 bases and J lost 0, with 8 bases in between. The CDR3 has 16 amino acids. CDR3: CASSPWGGSYNSPLHF. DNA of the CDR3: TGTGCCAGCTCACCATGGGGGGGCTCCTATAATTCACCCCTCCACTTT.

The chain has TRBV5-1 and TRBJ1-1, with D perhaps TRBD1 (5 bases). V was cut by 1 base and J by 6 bases, with 10 bases left in between. The CDR3 length is 13 residues. Germline loops: CDR1 SGHRS, CDR2 YFSETQ. The CDR3 region is CASSLRQGAEAFF. For the CDR3, the DNA is TGCGCCAGCAGCTTGAGGCAAGGGGCTGAAGCTTTCTTT.

With regard to this clone: Different DNA sequences within this sample yield the same CDR3. The chain combines TRBV5-1 with TRBJ2-7; 8 bases line up with TRBD1. This CDR3 region has 15 residues. The germline gives CDR1 SGHRS, CDR2 YFSETQ. With 4 bases clipped from V and 1 base from J, the junction kept 7 bases outside the gene matches. The CDR3 protein is CASSLGTGGSYEQYF. The CDR3 nucleotides are TGCGCCAGCAGCCTGGGCACAGGGGGGTCCTACGAGCAGTACTTC. The full variable domain, with the rest looked up from reference TRBV5-1 and TRBJ2-7, is KAGVTQTPRYLIKTRGQQVTLSCSPISGHRSVSWYQQTPGQGLQFLFEYFSETQRNKGNFPGRFSGRQFSNSRSEMNVSTLELGDSALYLCASSLGTGGSYEQYFGPGTRLTVT.

The chain is built from TRBV7-2 and TRBJ2-5, with TRBD1 as a possible D gene (6 bases). The germline V gene encodes CDR1 SGHTA and CDR2 FQGNSA. V was cut by 1 base and J by 4 bases, with 7 bases left in between. The CDR3 is made up of 13 amino acids. The CDR3 reads CASSLVGAETQYF. CDR3 sequence (DNA): TGTGCCAGCAGCTTAGTGGGGGCAGAGACCCAGTACTTC. Full variable domain (outside the CDR3, taken from reference TRBV7-2 and TRBJ2-5): GAGVSQSPSNKVTEKGKDVELRCDPISGHTALYWYRQSLGQGLEFLIYFQGNSAPDKSGLPSDRFSAERTGGSVSTLTIQRTQQEDSAVYLCASSLVGAETQYFGPGTRLLVL.

The CDR3 nucleotides read TGCGCCAGCAGCCCGACAGGGGGTGGCTACGAGCAGTACTTC. It specifies CASSPTGGGYEQYF. The J gene is TRBJ2-7, the V gene TRBV5-1; TRBD1 aligns across 9 bases. The CDR3 contains 14 residues. The V segment lost 4 bases and the J segment 3 bases; nucleotides outside the gene matches: 5. Looked up from germline, CDR1 is SGHRS and CDR2 is YFSETQ.

V is TRBV2 and J is TRBJ1-6; maybe TRBD1 (5 bases). CDR1 is SNHLY, CDR2 FYNNEI, per germline. Trimming took 3 bases from V and 6 from J, leaving 9 bases between them. The CDR3 extends over 14 amino acids. The CDR3 DNA is TGTGCCAGCAGTGATCGGGGGTTTAATTCACCCCTCCACTTT. Translated, it gives CASSDRGFNSPLHF.

This rearrangement joins TRBV28 to TRBJ1-2; perhaps TRBD1 as D (6 bases). V lost 6 bases and J 4 bases, leaving 9 bases between the germline ends. The CDR3 is made up of 12 amino acids. Germline CDR1 reads MDHEN; CDR2 reads SYDVKM. The CDR3 protein is CASRTGFYGYTF. The CDR3 DNA reads TGTGCCAGCAGGACAGGTTTCTATGGCTACACCTTC.

This clone was recorded a few times. Since a much larger clone is just one base distant, this may be a read error. Other DNA sequences from this sample encode an identical CDR3 as well. This chain connects TRBV27 to TRBJ2-7, with D possibly being TRBD1 or TRBD2 (5 bases each). Germline values: CDR1 MNHEY, CDR2 SMNVEV (reference sequence). The CDR3 loop spans 10 amino acids. Trimming removed 8 bases at V and 3 bases at J, with 5 bases between. This chain's CDR3 is CASGGYEQYF. CDR3 bases: TGTGCCAGCGGGGGCTACGAGCAGTACTTC.

This clone turned up a few times. The chain couples TRBV5-4 to TRBJ2-1; 7 bases align to TRBD2. V was pared by 2 bases and J by 7 bases, with 15 bases of the junction left unmatched. Per the germline V gene, CDR1 is SGHNT and CDR2 is YYREEE (reference sequence). The CDR3 has 17 amino acids. Here the CDR3 reads CASSLWRSGTLLNEQFF. CDR3 nucleotide sequence: TGTGCCAGCAGCTTATGGCGCAGCGGGACCCTCCTTAATGAGCAGTTCTTC.

CDR3 residues: CASSSFPDKTRYIQYF. DNA of the CDR3: TGTGCCAGCAGTTCTTTCCCGGACAAGACTAGGTACATTCAGTACTTC. This chain links TRBV6-5 with TRBJ2-4; possible D gene TRBD2, 6 bases. CDR3 length equals 16 residues. The V gene's germline CDR1 is MNHEY and CDR2 SVGAGI. The ends were cut back, 4 bases at V and 8 bases at J, with 21 bases in the middle.

The chain recombines TRBV27 with TRBJ2-1; 7 positions match TRBD1. CDR1 and CDR2 (germline): MNHEY, SMNVEV (reference sequence). V shed 4 bases, J shed 0 bases, and the junction held 15 bases outside the gene matches. The CDR3 is 19 amino acids. The CDR3 protein is CASSSRGGHSLSSYNEQFF. Here the CDR3 DNA reads TGTGCCAGCAGTTCCCGAGGGGGCCACAGCCTTAGCTCCTACAATGAGCAGTTCTTC.

The CDR3 bases are TGTGCCTGGGCTGGACGGGGGCGGTCAGATACGCAGTATTTT. This encodes CAWAGRGRSDTQYF. The chain couples TRBV30 to TRBJ2-3; D tentatively reads TRBD1 or TRBD2 (6 bases each). This CDR3 has 14 residues. With 5 bases removed from V and 4 bases from J, the gap between germline ends came to 16 bases. Germline V gene sequence: CDR1 GTSNPN, CDR2 SVGIG (reference sequence).

The chain joins TRBV7-9 to TRBJ2-3; 7 bases agree with TRBD1. V shed 2 bases and J 3 bases; nucleotides not matched to a gene: 14. CDR3 length equals 18 residues. Germline assignment: CDR1 SEHNR and CDR2 FQNEAQ (reference sequence). CDR3 sequence: CASSLRTGGTGATDTQYF. The CDR3 coding sequence is TGTGCCAGCAGCTTACGGACAGGTGGGACCGGGGCTACAGATACGCAGTATTTT. Looking up the rest from reference TRBV7-9 and TRBJ2-3 gives the full variable domain: DTGVSQNPRHKITKRGQNVTFRCDPISEHNRLYWYRQTLGQGPEFLTYFQNEAQLEKSRLLSDRFSAERPKGSFSTLEIQRTEQGDSAMYLCASSLRTGGTGATDTQYFGPGTRLTVL.

This clone was observed a few times. The J gene is TRBJ1-6, the V gene TRBV21-1; TRBD1, the table's D call, was not compared with the DNA. TRBV21-1 is listed as a pseudogene. The CDR3 is made up of 21 amino acids. For the CDR3, the DNA is TGTGCCAGCAGCAAACCAATTTTTGGGACAGGGGGCGGACCATATAATTCACCCCTCCACTTT. Translating gives CASSKPIFGTGGGPYNSPLHF.

This clone was counted a few times. The chain couples TRBV7-9 to TRBJ1-4; 8 positions match TRBD1. Germline CDR1 is SEHNR and CDR2 is FQNEAQ (reference sequence). V lost 5 bases to trimming and J lost 5 bases; unmatched junction nucleotides: 4. The CDR3 runs to 14 residues. The CDR3 coding sequence is TGTGCCAGCAGCGACAGGGGAGGCAATGAAAAACTGTTTTTT. Its translation is CASSDRGGNEKLFF. The full variable domain, in which reference TRBV7-9 and TRBJ1-4 provide the parts outside the CDR3, is DTGVSQNPRHKITKRGQNVTFRCDPISEHNRLYWYRQTLGQGPEFLTYFQNEAQLEKSRLLSDRFSAERPKGSFSTLEIQRTEQGDSAMYLCASSDRGGNEKLFFGSGTQLSVL.

The chain is built from TRBV5-1 and TRBJ2-3; 11 nucleotides line up with TRBD2. Trimming removed 2 bases from V and 2 bases from J; junction bases left unmatched: 7. Germline V lookup: CDR1 SGHRS, CDR2 YFSETQ. The CDR3 length is 17 residues. The CDR3 sequence: CASSLNPSGGITDTQYF. The CDR3 DNA is TGCGCCAGCAGCTTAAACCCTAGCGGGGGGATCACAGATACGCAGTATTTT.

The chain links TRBV7-9 to TRBJ2-5, with 7 bases matching TRBD1. Germline lookup yields CDR1 SEHNR and CDR2 FQNEAQ (reference sequence). Losses at the gene ends were 1 base for V and 6 bases for J; bases not matched to a gene: 14. This CDR3 spans 17 amino acids. The CDR3 spells CASSLGGGAGLGKTQYF. CDR3 sequence (DNA): TGTGCCAGCAGCTTAGGAGGGGGCGCAGGTCTAGGGAAGACCCAGTACTTC.

V gene TRBV10-3 combines with J gene TRBJ1-2; tentatively, D is TRBD1 (5 bases). Trimming took 4 bases from V and 2 from J, leaving 8 bases between them. The length of the CDR3 is 13 residues. From germline, CDR1 is ENHRY and CDR2 SYGVKD. CDR3 nucleotide sequence: TGTGCCATCAGTGTCGGGGACAACTATGGCTACACCTTC. The encoded protein is CAISVGDNYGYTF.

J is TRBJ1-5 and V is TRBV4-1; D unclear. The germline gives CDR1 MGHRA, CDR2 YSYEKL. This CDR3 region has 17 residues. V lost 2 bases, J lost 0 bases, and 14 bases lay in between. CDR3 region: CASSQRSWTDSNQPQHF. The DNA of the CDR3 is TGCGCCAGCAGCCAACGATCCTGGACGGATAGCAATCAGCCCCAGCATTTT.

In its sample, this clone was seen once. The chain combines TRBV11-2 with TRBJ2-2, with D possibly matching TRBD2 (5 bases). The CDR3 covers 14 residues. Looked up from germline, CDR1 is SGHAT and CDR2 is FQNNGV. V lost 7 bases, J lost 1 base, and 10 bases lay in between. DNA of the CDR3: TGTGCCAGCAAAAGCGGCAGGAACACCGGGGAGCTGTTTTTT. It translates to CASKSGRNTGELFF.

This clone occurred a few times. V is TRBV19 and J is TRBJ1-5; D is ambiguous. CDR3 length: 14 amino acids. V lost 3 bases to trimming and J lost 8 bases, with 14 bases between them. Per germline, CDR1 LNHDA and CDR2 SQIVND (reference sequence). CDR3 nucleotide sequence: TGTGCCAGTAGTATTGAAGGGAGTCGGGAGCCCCAGCATTTT. Translated: CASSIEGSREPQHF.

The chain carries TRBV28 and TRBJ2-5; 8 bases are shared with TRBD2. The length of the CDR3 is 14 residues. V lost 2 bases to trimming and J lost 7 bases; unmatched junction nucleotides: 6. CDR1 and CDR2 from the germline V gene are MDHEN and SYDVKM. Written as DNA, the CDR3 is TGTGCCAGCAGTTTAGGCGGGGGGAGAGGGACCCAGTACTTC. Translation gives CASSLGGGRGTQYF.

This clone appeared a few times. The genes are TRBV19 and TRBJ1-5, with 7 bases lining up with TRBD1. The CDR3 runs to 15 residues. Germline values: CDR1 LNHDA, CDR2 SQIVND (reference sequence). Unmatched junction bases numbered 5, after V lost 6 bases and J lost 0 bases. The CDR3 region is CASSPGTASNQPQHF. In DNA form, the CDR3 reads TGTGCCAGTAGCCCCGGGACAGCTAGCAATCAGCCCCAGCATTTT. The complete variable domain, with remaining parts taken from reference TRBV19 and TRBJ1-5, reads DGGITQSPKYLFRKEGQNVTLSCEQNLNHDAMYWYRQDPGQGLRLIYYSQIVNDFQKGDIAEGYSVSREKKESFPLTVTSAQKNPTAFYLCASSPGTASNQPQHFGDGTRLSIL.

This chain links TRBV29-1 with TRBJ2-5; no definite D call. The J call is doubtful: the DNA matches TRBJ2-7 better. The CDR3 covers 10 residues. Germline CDR1 SQVTM, CDR2 ANQGSEA. CDR3 loop: CSVVAYEQYF. In DNA, the CDR3 is TGCAGCGTTGTGGCCTACGAGCAGTACTTC.

This clone was recorded a few times. The chain has TRBV9 and TRBJ2-2; possible D gene TRBD2, 6 bases. Per the germline V gene, CDR1 is SGDLS and CDR2 is YYNGEE. The CDR3 spans 15 residues. V lost 1 base and J 6 bases, leaving 13 bases between the germline ends. The CDR3, as DNA: TGTGCCAGCAGCGTACTGGGGGGAGGTGCCGGGGAGCTGTTTTTT. Encoded protein: CASSVLGGGAGELFF.

The chain links TRBV28 to TRBJ1-1, with TRBD1 as a possible D gene (6 bases). Germline assignment: CDR1 MDHEN and CDR2 SYDVKM. The CDR3 has 14 residues. The ends were cut back, 6 bases at V and 4 bases at J, with 15 bases in the middle. The CDR3 region has the DNA TGTGCCAGCAGCCAAGGGGGGGTGGGCACTGAAGCTTTCTTT. Translation gives CASSQGGVGTEAFF.